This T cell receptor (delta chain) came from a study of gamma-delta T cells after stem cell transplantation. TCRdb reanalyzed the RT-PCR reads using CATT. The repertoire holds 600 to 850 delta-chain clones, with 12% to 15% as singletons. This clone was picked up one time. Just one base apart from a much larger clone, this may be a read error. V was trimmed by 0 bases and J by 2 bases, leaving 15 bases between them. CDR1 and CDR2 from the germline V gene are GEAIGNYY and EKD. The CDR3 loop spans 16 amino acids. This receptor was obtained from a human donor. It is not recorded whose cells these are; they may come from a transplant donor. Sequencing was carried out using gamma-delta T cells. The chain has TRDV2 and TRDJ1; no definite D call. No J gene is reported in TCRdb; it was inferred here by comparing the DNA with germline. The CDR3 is CACDTVARQGTDKLIF. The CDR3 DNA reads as TGTGCCTGTGACACCGTGGCCCGGCAGGGTACCGATAAACTCATCTTT.